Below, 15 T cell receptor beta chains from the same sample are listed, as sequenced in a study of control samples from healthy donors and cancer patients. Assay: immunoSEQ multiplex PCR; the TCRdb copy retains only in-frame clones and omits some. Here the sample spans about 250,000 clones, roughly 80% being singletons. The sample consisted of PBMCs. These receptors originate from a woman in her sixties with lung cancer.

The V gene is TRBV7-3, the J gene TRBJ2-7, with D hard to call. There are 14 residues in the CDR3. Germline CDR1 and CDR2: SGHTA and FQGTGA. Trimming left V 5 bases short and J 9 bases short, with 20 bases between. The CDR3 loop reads CASSRTGVGDWQYF. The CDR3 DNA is TGTGCCAGCAGCCGAACTGGGGTAGGAGACTGGCAGTACTTC.

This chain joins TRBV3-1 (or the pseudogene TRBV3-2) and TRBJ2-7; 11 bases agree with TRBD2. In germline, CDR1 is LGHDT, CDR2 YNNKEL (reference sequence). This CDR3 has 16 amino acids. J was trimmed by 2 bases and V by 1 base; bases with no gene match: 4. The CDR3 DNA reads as TGTGCCAGCAGCCAAGGTAGCGGGAGGGCTCCCTACGAGCAGTACTTC. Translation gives CASSQGSGRAPYEQYF.

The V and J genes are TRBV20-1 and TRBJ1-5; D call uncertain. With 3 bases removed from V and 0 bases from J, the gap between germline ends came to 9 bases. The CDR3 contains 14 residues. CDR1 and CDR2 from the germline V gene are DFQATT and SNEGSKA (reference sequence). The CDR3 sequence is CSASTGNSNQPQHF. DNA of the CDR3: TGCAGTGCTAGTACGGGTAATAGCAATCAGCCCCAGCATTTT.

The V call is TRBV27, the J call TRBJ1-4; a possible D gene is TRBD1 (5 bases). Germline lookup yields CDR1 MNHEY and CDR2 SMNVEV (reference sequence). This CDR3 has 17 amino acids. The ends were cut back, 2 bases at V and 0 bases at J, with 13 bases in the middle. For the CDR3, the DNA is TGTGCCAGCAGTTTAAGGCAGGGCCCTACAACTAATGAAAAACTGTTTTTT. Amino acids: CASSLRQGPTTNEKLFF.

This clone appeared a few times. In DNA form, the CDR3 reads TGTGCCAGCTCACCTGACATTGTCAATCAGCCCCAGCATTTT. Translating it yields CASSPDIVNQPQHF. The chain links TRBV18 to TRBJ1-5; no definite D call. Germline-derived CDR1 and CDR2 are KGHSH and LQKENI. Deletions cut 3 bases from V and 3 bases from J, with 9 bases between. This CDR3 has 14 residues. Supplemented by reference TRBV18 and TRBJ1-5, the full variable domain reads NAGVMQNPRHLVRRRGQEARLRCSPMKGHSHVYWYRQLPEEGLKFMVYLQKENIIDESGMPKERFSAEFPKEGPSILRIQQVVRGDSAAYFCASSPDIVNQPQHFGDGTRLSIL.

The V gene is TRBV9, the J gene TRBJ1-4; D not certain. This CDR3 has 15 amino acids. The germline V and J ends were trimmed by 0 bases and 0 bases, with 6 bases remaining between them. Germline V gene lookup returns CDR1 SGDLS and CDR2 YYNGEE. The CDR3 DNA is TGTGCCAGCAGCGTAGGGGCAGCAACTAATGAAAAACTGTTTTTT. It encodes CASSVGAATNEKLFF.

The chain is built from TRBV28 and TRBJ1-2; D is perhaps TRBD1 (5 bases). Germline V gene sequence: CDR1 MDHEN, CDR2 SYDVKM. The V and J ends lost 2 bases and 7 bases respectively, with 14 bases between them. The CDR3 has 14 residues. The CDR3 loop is CASSLTGGVTGYTF. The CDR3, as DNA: TGTGCCAGCAGTTTAACAGGCGGCGTAACTGGCTACACCTTC.

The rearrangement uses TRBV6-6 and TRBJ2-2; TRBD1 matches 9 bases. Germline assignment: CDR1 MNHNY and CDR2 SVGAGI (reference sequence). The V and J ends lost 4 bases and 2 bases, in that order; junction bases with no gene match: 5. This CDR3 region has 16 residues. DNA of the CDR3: TGTGCCAGCAGTTTAGAGGGACAGGGAAACACCGGGGAGCTGTTTTTT. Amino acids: CASSLEGQGNTGELFF.

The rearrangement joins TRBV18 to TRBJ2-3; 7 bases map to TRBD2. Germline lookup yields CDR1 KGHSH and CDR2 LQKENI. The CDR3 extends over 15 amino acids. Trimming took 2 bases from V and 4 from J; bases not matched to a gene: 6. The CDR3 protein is CASSPSGGSADTQYF. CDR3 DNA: TGTGCCAGCTCACCATCGGGAGGTTCAGCAGATACGCAGTATTTT.

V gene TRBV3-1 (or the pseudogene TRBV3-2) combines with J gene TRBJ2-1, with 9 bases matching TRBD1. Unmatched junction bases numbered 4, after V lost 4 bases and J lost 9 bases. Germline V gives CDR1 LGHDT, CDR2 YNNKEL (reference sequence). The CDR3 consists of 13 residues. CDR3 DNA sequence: TGTGCCAGCAGCCGGGGACAGGGTCTTGAGCAGTTCTTC. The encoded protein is CASSRGQGLEQFF.

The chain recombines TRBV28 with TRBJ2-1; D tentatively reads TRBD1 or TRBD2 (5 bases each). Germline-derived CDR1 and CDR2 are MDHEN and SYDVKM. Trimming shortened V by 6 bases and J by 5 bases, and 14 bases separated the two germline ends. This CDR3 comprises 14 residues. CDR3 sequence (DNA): TGTGCCAGCAGCCCTGGGACGTCCGACAATGAGCAGTTCTTC. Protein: CASSPGTSDNEQFF.

CDR3 protein: CASSLLGLADYNEQFF. CDR3 nucleotide sequence: TGTGCCAGCAGCCTACTAGGACTAGCGGATTACAATGAGCAGTTCTTC. The chain is built from TRBV7-6 and TRBJ2-1, with 10 nucleotides matching TRBD2. The CDR3 length is 16 residues. Germline V gene data show CDR1 as SGHVS and CDR2 as FNYEAQ. The ends lost 5 bases at V and 4 bases at J; junction bases unmatched: 8.

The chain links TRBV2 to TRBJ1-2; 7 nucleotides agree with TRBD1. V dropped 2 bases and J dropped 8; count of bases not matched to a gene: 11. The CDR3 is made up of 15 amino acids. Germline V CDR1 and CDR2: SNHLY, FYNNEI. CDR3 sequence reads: CASSEFARGSEGYTF. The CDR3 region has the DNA TGTGCCAGCAGTGAATTTGCCAGGGGGAGCGAAGGCTACACCTTC.

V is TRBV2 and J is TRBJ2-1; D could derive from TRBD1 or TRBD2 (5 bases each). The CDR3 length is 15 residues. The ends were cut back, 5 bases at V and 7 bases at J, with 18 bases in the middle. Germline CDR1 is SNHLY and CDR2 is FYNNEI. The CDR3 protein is CASSNPRGGQNEQFF. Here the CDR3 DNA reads TGTGCCAGCAGTAATCCCCGGGGTGGACAAAATGAGCAGTTCTTC.

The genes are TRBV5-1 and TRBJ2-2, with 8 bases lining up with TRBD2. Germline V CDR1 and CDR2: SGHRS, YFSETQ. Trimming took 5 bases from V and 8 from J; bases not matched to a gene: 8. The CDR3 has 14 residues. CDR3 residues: CASRLAGTDGELFF. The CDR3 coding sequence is TGCGCCAGCAGGCTAGCGGGCACCGATGGGGAGCTGTTTTTT.